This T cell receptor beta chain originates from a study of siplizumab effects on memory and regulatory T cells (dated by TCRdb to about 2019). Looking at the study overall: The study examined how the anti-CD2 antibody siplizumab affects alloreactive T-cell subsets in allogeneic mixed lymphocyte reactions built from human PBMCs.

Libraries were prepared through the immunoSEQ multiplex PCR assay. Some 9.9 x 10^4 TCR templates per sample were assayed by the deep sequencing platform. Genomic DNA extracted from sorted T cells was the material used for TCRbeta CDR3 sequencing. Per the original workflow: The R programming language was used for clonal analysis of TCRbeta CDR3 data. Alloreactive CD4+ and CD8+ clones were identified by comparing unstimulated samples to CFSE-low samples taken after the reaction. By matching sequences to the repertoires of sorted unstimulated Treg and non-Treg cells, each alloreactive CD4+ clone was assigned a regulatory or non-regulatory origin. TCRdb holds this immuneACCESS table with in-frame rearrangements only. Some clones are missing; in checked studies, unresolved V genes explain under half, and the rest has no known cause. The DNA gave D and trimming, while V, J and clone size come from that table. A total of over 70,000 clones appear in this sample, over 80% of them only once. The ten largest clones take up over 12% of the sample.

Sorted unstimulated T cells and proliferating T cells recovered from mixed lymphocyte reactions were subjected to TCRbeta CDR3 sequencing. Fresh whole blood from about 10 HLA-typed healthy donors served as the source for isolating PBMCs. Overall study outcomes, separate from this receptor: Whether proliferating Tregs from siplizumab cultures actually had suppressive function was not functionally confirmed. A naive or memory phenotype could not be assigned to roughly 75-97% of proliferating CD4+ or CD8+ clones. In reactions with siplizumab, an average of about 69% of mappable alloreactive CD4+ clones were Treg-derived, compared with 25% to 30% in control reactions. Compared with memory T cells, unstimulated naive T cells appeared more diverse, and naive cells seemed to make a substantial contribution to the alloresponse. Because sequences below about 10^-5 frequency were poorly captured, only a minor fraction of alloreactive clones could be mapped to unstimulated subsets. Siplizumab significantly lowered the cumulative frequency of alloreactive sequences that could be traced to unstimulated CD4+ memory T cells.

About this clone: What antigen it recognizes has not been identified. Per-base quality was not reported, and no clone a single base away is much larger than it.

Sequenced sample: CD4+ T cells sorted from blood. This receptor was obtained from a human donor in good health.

The DNA sequence is as follows: TGTGCCAGCAGCTTAGGGGGCGGAGAGACCCAGTACTTC. Its protein reads: CASSLGGGETQYF. The chain is assembled from TRBV7-6 and TRBJ2-5; a tentative D call is TRBD1 (5 bases match). At the junction V is shortened by 1 base and J by 4 bases, with 7 bases in between. CDR3 length: 13 amino acids, cysteine to phenylalanine. Only the CDR3 portion is preserved as DNA: 39 bases, with reading frame beginning at the first base. For CDR1 and CDR2, the germline V gene lists SGHVS and FNYEAQ.